The clone carrying this T cell receptor (beta chain) was detected once. Its antigen is unknown. There are 17 residues in the CDR3. V was pared by 0 bases and J by 8 bases, with 10 bases of the junction left unmatched. CDR1 and CDR2 (germline): SGHRS, YFSETQ. The sample is drawn from a study of lymphopenia after photon versus proton radiotherapy. Study findings and constraints: Proton therapy kept repertoires fairly stable, unlike photons, which gained effector/memory cells. Larger post-nadir TCR diversity loss correlated inversely with survival in deceased patients.

The assay was immunoSEQ multiplex PCR, and TCRdb's table has in-frame clones only and misses some. This sample has some 70,000 clones; around 86% occur once, and the top ten carry 11%. The starting material was peripheral blood, obtained from a patient treated with proton-based radiotherapy. The receptor was derived from a man aged 80 or over with esophageal cancer. The genes are TRBV5-1 and TRBJ2-1, with TRBD2 identical over 11 bases. CDR3 nucleotide sequence: TGCGCCAGCAGCTTGGGGAGGATAGCGGGAGGGCAAGATGAGCAGTTCTTC. The encoded protein is CASSLGRIAGGQDEQFF.